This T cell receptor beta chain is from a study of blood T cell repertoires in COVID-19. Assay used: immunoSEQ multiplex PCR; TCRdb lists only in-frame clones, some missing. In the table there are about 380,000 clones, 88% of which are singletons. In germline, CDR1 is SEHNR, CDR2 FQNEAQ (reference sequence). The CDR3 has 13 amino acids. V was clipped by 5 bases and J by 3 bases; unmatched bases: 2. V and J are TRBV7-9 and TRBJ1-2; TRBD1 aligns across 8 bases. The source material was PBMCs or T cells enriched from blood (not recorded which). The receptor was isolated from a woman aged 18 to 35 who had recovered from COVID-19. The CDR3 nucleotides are TGTGCCAGCAGCGCGGGACAGGACTATGGCTACACCTTC. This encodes CASSAGQDYGYTF.